Presented here are 28 T cell receptor beta chains from one specimen sequenced in a study of cytomegalovirus exposure and HLA in healthy donors. The study ran its PCR with 60 Vbeta and 13 Jbeta primers. Profiled with immunoSEQ multiplex PCR; TCRdb holds only in-frame clones, not every one. In the table there are around 160,000 clones, 68% of which are singletons. Input material: PBMCs. Source of these receptors: a man between 50 and 59 years old in good health and CMV-seronegative.

J is TRBJ1-2 and V is TRBV28; 7 nucleotides line up with TRBD1. V lost 3 bases and J lost 4; bases outside the gene matches: 8. This CDR3 spans 15 amino acids. Germline V lookup: CDR1 MDHEN, CDR2 SYDVKM. The CDR3 nucleotides are TGTGCCAGCAGTTTTTCGACAGGGACCTTCTATGGCTACACCTTC. Its protein product is CASSFSTGTFYGYTF.

The chain links TRBV18 to TRBJ1-1; 7 positions agree with TRBD1. The V and J ends lost 6 bases and 3 bases, in that order; junction bases with no gene match: 4. The germline CDR1 and CDR2 sequences are KGHSH and LQKENI. The CDR3 contains 13 residues. CDR3 sequence: CASSYRGDTEAFF. In nucleotides, the CDR3 is TGTGCCAGCTCTTACAGGGGCGACACTGAAGCTTTCTTT.

The chain is built from TRBV5-1 and TRBJ1-1; no firm D call. V was clipped by 2 bases and J by 1 base, with 12 bases between them. The germline CDR1 and CDR2 sequences are SGHRS and YFSETQ. The CDR3 consists of 15 residues. The DNA for the CDR3 is TGCGCCAGCAGCTTATACAGACTATCGAACACTGAAGCTTTCTTT. It is translated as CASSLYRLSNTEAFF.

The chain employs TRBV5-1 and TRBJ2-2; 7 nucleotides align to TRBD1. The CDR3 is 15 residues long. Germline-derived CDR1 and CDR2 are SGHRS and YFSETQ. V lost 5 bases to trimming and J lost 5 bases; unmatched junction nucleotides: 9. CDR3 sequence: CASRYVTGQTGELFF. The CDR3 DNA sequence: TGCGCCAGCAGATACGTGACAGGGCAGACCGGGGAGCTGTTTTTT.

V and J are TRBV7-2 and TRBJ2-6; 8 nucleotides line up with TRBD1. Per the germline V gene, CDR1 is SGHTA and CDR2 is FQGNSA. CDR3 length: 15 amino acids. Unmatched junction bases numbered 4, after V lost 5 bases and J lost 4 bases. CDR3 amino acids: CASSQTGAGANVLTF. For the CDR3, the DNA is TGTGCCAGCAGCCAGACAGGGGCCGGGGCCAACGTCCTGACTTTC.

This CDR3 reads CASRLSGVYNEQFF. As DNA, the CDR3 is TGTGCCAGCAGACTTAGCGGGGTCTACAATGAGCAGTTCTTC. The chain combines TRBV7-2 with TRBJ2-1; 8 bases fit TRBD2. This CDR3 is built from 14 residues. V lost 6 bases and J lost 3; bases outside the gene matches: 4. Germline lookup yields CDR1 SGHTA and CDR2 FQGNSA. The complete variable domain, with remaining parts taken from reference TRBV7-2 and TRBJ2-1, reads GAGVSQSPSNKVTEKGKDVELRCDPISGHTALYWYRQSLGQGLEFLIYFQGNSAPDKSGLPSDRFSAERTGGSVSTLTIQRTQQEDSAVYLCASRLSGVYNEQFFGPGTRLTVL.

This sequence joins TRBV2 and TRBJ1-5, with TRBD1 as a possible D gene (6 bases). CDR3 length: 14 amino acids. The V gene lost 6 bases and the J gene lost 5 bases, with 14 bases spanning the gap. Germline V gene data show CDR1 as SNHLY and CDR2 as FYNNEI. For the CDR3, the DNA is TGTGCCAGCAGCTCTCAGGACAGCCATCAGCCCCAGCATTTT. Amino acids: CASSSQDSHQPQHF. Looking up the rest from reference TRBV2 and TRBJ1-5 gives the full variable domain: EPEVTQTPSHQVTQMGQEVILRCVPISNHLYFYWYRQILGQKVEFLVSFYNNEISEKSEIFDDQFSVERPDGSNFTLKIRSTKLEDSAMYFCASSSQDSHQPQHFGDGTRLSIL.

The rearrangement links TRBV6-6 to TRBJ1-2; 8 bases match TRBD1. The germline CDR1 and CDR2 sequences are MNHNY and SVGAGI (reference sequence). The CDR3 consists of 12 residues. Losses at the gene ends were 5 bases for V and 14 bases for J; bases not matched to a gene: 10. DNA for the CDR3: TGTGCCAGCAGTAACCGGACAGGGAGCACTACCTTC. Translating gives CASSNRTGSTTF.

In its sample, this clone was seen a few times. The J gene is TRBJ1-3, the V gene TRBV7-9, with 7 bases lining up with TRBD1. J lost 0 bases, V lost 1 base, and 3 bases had no gene match. The CDR3 length is 16 residues. In germline, CDR1 is SEHNR, CDR2 FQNEAQ (reference sequence). CDR3 sequence reads: CASSLGTGRSGNTIYF. CDR3 DNA sequence: TGTGCCAGCAGCTTAGGGACAGGCCGCTCTGGAAACACCATATATTTT.

The chain carries TRBV13 and TRBJ2-7; TRBD1 aligns across 9 bases. Trimming at V came to 5 bases and at J to 3 bases, leaving 5 bases not matched to a gene. The CDR3 is 14 amino acids. Germline V gene sequence: CDR1 PRHDT, CDR2 FYEKMQ (reference sequence). The CDR3 DNA reads TGTGCCAGCAGCCCGCGGGACAGGGTCTACGAGCAGTACTTC. The encoded protein is CASSPRDRVYEQYF.

This chain joins TRBV2 and TRBJ2-1, with D maybe TRBD2 (6 bases). This CDR3 contains 12 residues. Germline V gene lookup returns CDR1 SNHLY and CDR2 FYNNEI. Trimming removed 4 bases at V and 12 bases at J, with 13 bases between. This chain's CDR3 is CASSATLAAQFF. The CDR3 DNA follows: TGTGCCAGCAGTGCAACACTAGCTGCGCAGTTCTTC.

This clone came up a few times. The DNA for the CDR3 is TGTGCCAGCAGTTCAGGGGGCTTAGGCTATGGCTACACCTTC. Protein sequence: CASSSGGLGYGYTF. V gene TRBV7-9 combines with J gene TRBJ1-2; TRBD1 matches 8 bases. V was pared by 6 bases and J by 4 bases, with 7 bases of the junction left unmatched. This CDR3 spans 14 amino acids. Germline CDR1 SEHNR, CDR2 FQNEAQ (reference sequence).

To note about this clone: Other DNA sequences in the same sample also yield this CDR3. The chain carries TRBV18 and TRBJ1-5; D is uncertain. The V end was cut by 2 bases, the J end by 3 bases, with 5 bases between. CDR3 length: 13 amino acids. In germline, CDR1 is KGHSH, CDR2 LQKENI. The CDR3 loop reads CASSPTDNQPQHF. The CDR3 nucleotides read TGTGCCAGCTCACCAACTGACAATCAGCCCCAGCATTTT.

This clone appeared once. The chain employs TRBV5-1 and TRBJ1-4, with D hard to call. This CDR3 is 17 amino acids long. V lost 7 bases and J lost 0, with 19 bases in between. Germline V gene data show CDR1 as SGHRS and CDR2 as YFSETQ. DNA for the CDR3: TGCGCCAGCGCCGGAGGGATGTATACCTCAACTAATGAAAAACTGTTTTTT. It specifies CASAGGMYTSTNEKLFF.

This clone was detected a few times. The chain has TRBV5-1 and TRBJ2-5, with D perhaps matching TRBD2 (5 bases). In germline, CDR1 is SGHRS, CDR2 YFSETQ. V lost 4 bases and J lost 4, with 11 bases in between. This CDR3 spans 13 amino acids. DNA of the CDR3: TGCGCCAGCAGCCGATTCCGGGGAGAGACCCAGTACTTC. Its translation: CASSRFRGETQYF.

The rearrangement uses TRBV7-3 and TRBJ2-3, with 7 bases fitting TRBD1. Germline loops: CDR1 SGHTA, CDR2 FQGTGA. J gave up 3 bases and V 4 bases, and 4 bases lay outside the gene matches. This CDR3 region has 14 residues. The CDR3 sequence: CASSSPGQTDTQYF. The CDR3 coding sequence is TGTGCCAGCAGCTCCCCGGGACAGACAGATACGCAGTATTTT.

The rearrangement links TRBV2 to TRBJ1-2; TRBD1 aligns across 7 bases. This CDR3 has 15 residues. V dropped 4 bases and J dropped 2; count of bases not matched to a gene: 7. The germline V gene has CDR1 SNHLY and CDR2 FYNNEI. In DNA, the CDR3 is TGTGCCAGCAGTGTTGGCCAGACAGGGAACTATGGCTACACCTTC. Its protein is CASSVGQTGNYGYTF.

This rearrangement joins TRBV28 to TRBJ1-1; a possible D gene is TRBD1 (5 bases). V lost 2 bases and J lost 5, with 6 bases in between. Per germline, CDR1 MDHEN and CDR2 SYDVKM. The CDR3 runs to 12 residues. DNA of the CDR3: TGTGCCAGCAGTTTAAAGGGGACTGAAGCTTTCTTT. Protein: CASSLKGTEAFF.

V gene TRBV19 combines with J gene TRBJ2-3; D might be TRBD2 (5 bases). Trimming stripped 3 bases from V and 0 bases from J, with 13 bases between. CDR3 length equals 16 residues. The germline V gene encodes CDR1 LNHDA and CDR2 SQIVND (reference sequence). CDR3 DNA: TGTGCCAGTAGTATCCGGGAAACTATAAGCACAGATACGCAGTATTTT. Its protein product is CASSIRETISTDTQYF.

The chain uses TRBV5-1 and TRBJ1-3; D is undetermined. Germline V gene sequence: CDR1 SGHRS, CDR2 YFSETQ. The V and J ends lost 4 bases and 4 bases respectively, with 15 bases between them. CDR3 length equals 15 residues. This CDR3 reads CASSPGSGSGNTIYF. DNA of the CDR3: TGCGCCAGCAGCCCGGGGTCGGGATCCGGAAACACCATATATTTT.

The V call is TRBV5-4, the J call TRBJ2-1; tentative D call: TRBD1 (5 bases). This CDR3 spans 15 amino acids. Germline loops: CDR1 SGHNT, CDR2 YYREEE (reference sequence). V was pared by 4 bases and J by 6 bases, with 17 bases between. The chain's CDR3 is CASSPDSHPTNEQFF. The CDR3 nucleotides read TGTGCCAGCAGCCCAGACAGTCATCCAACCAATGAGCAGTTCTTC. Full variable domain (outside the CDR3, taken from reference TRBV5-4 and TRBJ2-1): ETGVTQSPTHLIKTRGQQVTLRCSSQSGHNTVSWYQQALGQGPQFIFQYYREEENGRGNFPPRFSGLQFPNYSSELNVNALELDDSALYLCASSPDSHPTNEQFFGPGTRLTVL.

The chain employs TRBV4-1 and TRBJ1-1, with TRBD1 matching 8 bases. Germline-derived CDR1 and CDR2 are MGHRA and YSYEKL. The CDR3 has 18 residues. J lost 8 bases, V lost 4 bases, and 21 bases had no gene match. Written as DNA, the CDR3 is TGCGCCAGCAGCCGAGGAACCGGACAGGGCGGCCCCGGGAAGGAAGCTTTCTTT. Its translation is CASSRGTGQGGPGKEAFF.

This clone appeared a few times. V usage is TRBV5-1 and J usage is TRBJ2-7, with D maybe TRBD1 (6 bases). CDR3 length: 14 residues. CDR1 and CDR2 from the germline V gene are SGHRS and YFSETQ. V was clipped by 0 bases and J by 5 bases, with 12 bases between them. In DNA, the CDR3 is TGCGCCAGCAGCTTGGCCCCCAGGGGCGACGAGCAGTACTTC. It specifies CASSLAPRGDEQYF.

V gene TRBV6-1 combines with J gene TRBJ1-4; 9 bases match TRBD1. Per the germline V gene, CDR1 is MNHNS and CDR2 is SASEGT. V shed 5 bases, J shed 7 bases, and the junction held 8 bases outside the gene matches. This CDR3 spans 15 amino acids. CDR3 amino acids: CASSLQGAFGEKLFF. The CDR3 bases are TGTGCCAGCAGTCTACAGGGGGCATTTGGTGAAAAACTGTTTTTT.

The chain combines TRBV18 with TRBJ1-5; the match to TRBD1 covers 10 bases. Germline-derived CDR1 and CDR2 are KGHSH and LQKENI. This CDR3 contains 16 residues. Germline trimming cut 5 bases from V and 7 bases from J; bases unmatched to any gene: 11. CDR3 bases: TGTGCCAGCTCATCCCTTGCCGGACAGGGGGGACAGCCCCAGCATTTT. This translates into CASSSLAGQGGQPQHF.

The chain is built from TRBV5-1 and TRBJ1-6; 8 nucleotides line up with TRBD1. J gave up 4 bases and V 4 bases, and 7 bases lay outside the gene matches. The CDR3 is 16 residues long. Per germline, CDR1 SGHRS and CDR2 YFSETQ. The CDR3 here is CASSARTGLYNSPLHF. In nucleotides, the CDR3 is TGCGCCAGCAGCGCAAGGACAGGGCTTTATAATTCACCCCTCCACTTT.

The chain combines TRBV28 with TRBJ1-6; D may be TRBD1 (5 bases). The ends were cut back, 8 bases at V and 9 bases at J, with 26 bases in the middle. This CDR3 has 17 residues. Germline CDR1 and CDR2: MDHEN and SYDVKM. CDR3 sequence reads: CASEEGSSLWATSPLHF. In DNA, the CDR3 is TGTGCCAGCGAGGAGGGGTCCTCACTCTGGGCAACTTCACCCCTCCACTTT.

The chain joins TRBV2 to TRBJ2-7; the D is unclear. The CDR3 loop spans 17 amino acids. CDR1 and CDR2 (germline): SNHLY, FYNNEI. Between the trimmed V and J ends, which lost 4 bases and 2 bases, there was a span of 21 bases. Here the CDR3 reads CASSVGSGAAPPYEQYF. The CDR3 DNA reads as TGTGCCAGCAGTGTTGGGTCCGGAGCAGCGCCTCCCTACGAGCAGTACTTC.